The TCR beta chain under discussion was sequenced for a study of cytomegalovirus exposure and HLA in healthy donors. Study-level background: The Caucasian-associated ancestry cluster contained around four fifths of the approximately 390 genotyped donors. Study-level points and caveats: Looking again later, the authors saw that most CMV-associated TCR beta chains seemed HLA-restricted.

This clone was picked up a small number of times. Its target is unknown. The CDR3 runs 12 residues. The V and J ends lost 7 bases and 8 bases, in that order; junction bases with no gene match: 7. Looked up from germline, CDR1 is MNHEY and CDR2 is SVGAGI. The PCR contained 60 Vbeta and 13 Jbeta primers. Assay used: immunoSEQ multiplex PCR; TCRdb lists only in-frame clones, some missing. The sample has 120,000 to 150,000 clones, approximately 80% seen once. The source of this sequence is a woman aged 50 to 60 in good health and CMV-seropositive. The V call is TRBV6-5, the J call TRBJ1-2; 7 nucleotides align to TRBD1. Sequenced sample: PBMCs. The CDR3 bases are TGTGCCAGCAAAAGGGGGCAGGAGGGCTACACCTTC. Translating it yields CASKRGQEGYTF.